The clone carrying this T cell receptor (beta chain) was found many times. In TCRdb, the RT-PCR reads were re-called with MiXCR into one record per CDR3 protein. The data contain tens of thousands of distinct CDR3 sequences, 5% of them singletons. CDR1 is SGHAT, CDR2 FQNNGV, per germline. The CDR3 runs 14 residues. After removal of 5 bases from V and 3 bases from J, the junction contained 4 bases not matched to a gene. The data belong to a study of patients and donors after allogeneic stem cell transplantation. This rearrangement joins TRBV11-2 to TRBJ2-7, with TRBD1 identical over 10 bases. The TCR originated in a human donor who was either an allogeneic HSCT recipient or a stem cell or donor lymphocyte infusion donor (not recorded which). It is not recorded whose cells these are; they may come from a transplant donor. The sample comprised blood, either unsorted or a sorted T cell fraction (not recorded which). The CDR3 sequence is CASSAGTGVYEQYF. The CDR3 DNA follows: TGTGCCAGCAGCGCCGGGACAGGGGTCTACGAGCAGTACTTC.